This TCR beta chain was identified during a study of blood T cell repertoires in COVID-19. TCRdb's table, derived via immunoSEQ multiplex PCR, lists solely in-frame clones and lacks some. The sample consists of under 300,000 clones, about 80% of them appearing once. Trimming cost V 2 bases and J 7 bases, with 16 bases left between them. Germline-derived CDR1 and CDR2 are SGHDT and YYEEEE. The length of the CDR3 is 14 residues. This chain uses TRBV5-6 with TRBJ2-7; the D gene is possibly TRBD2 (6 bases). The specimen sequenced was PBMCs or T cells enriched from blood (not recorded which). The receptor's source is a man aged 35-49 years who had recovered from COVID-19. The CDR3, as DNA: TGTGCCAGCAGCTTATATCACGGGGGATGGGAGCAGTACTTC. Translated: CASSLYHGGWEQYF.